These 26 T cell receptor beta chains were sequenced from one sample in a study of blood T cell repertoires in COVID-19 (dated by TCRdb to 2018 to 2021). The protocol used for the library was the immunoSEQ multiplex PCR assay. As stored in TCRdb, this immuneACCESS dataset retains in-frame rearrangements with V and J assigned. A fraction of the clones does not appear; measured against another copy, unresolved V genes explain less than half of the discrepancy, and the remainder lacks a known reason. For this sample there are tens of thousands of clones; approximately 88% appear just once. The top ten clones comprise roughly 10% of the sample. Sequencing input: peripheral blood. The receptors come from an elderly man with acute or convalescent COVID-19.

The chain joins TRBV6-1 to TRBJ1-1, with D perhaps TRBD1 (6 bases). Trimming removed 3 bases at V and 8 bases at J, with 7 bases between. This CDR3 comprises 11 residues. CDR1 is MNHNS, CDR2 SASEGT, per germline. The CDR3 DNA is TGTGCCAGCAGTGAGAGGGGGGAAGCTTTCTTT. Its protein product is CASSERGEAFF.

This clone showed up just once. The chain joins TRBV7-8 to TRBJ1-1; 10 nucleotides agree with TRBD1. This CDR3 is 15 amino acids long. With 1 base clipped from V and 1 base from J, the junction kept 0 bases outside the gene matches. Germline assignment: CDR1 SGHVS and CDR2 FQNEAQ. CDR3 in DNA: TGTGCCAGCAGCTTAGGGACAGGGGGGAACACTGAAGCTTTCTTT. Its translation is CASSLGTGGNTEAFF.

This chain's CDR3 is CASSQDTTEYYGYTF. CDR3 coding DNA: TGTGCCAGCAGCCAAGACACGACAGAGTACTATGGCTACACCTTC. The V call is TRBV4-2, the J call TRBJ1-2; maybe TRBD1 (5 bases). This CDR3 has 15 amino acids. Germline values: CDR1 LGHNA, CDR2 YNFKEQ. The V gene lost 0 bases and the J gene lost 3 bases, with 11 bases spanning the gap.

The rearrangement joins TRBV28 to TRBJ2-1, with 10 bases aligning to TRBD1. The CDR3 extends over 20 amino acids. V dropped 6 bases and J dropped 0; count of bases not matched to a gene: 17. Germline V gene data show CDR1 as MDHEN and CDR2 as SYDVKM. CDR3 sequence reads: CASSYIPGQGPFRSYNEQFF. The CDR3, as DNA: TGTGCCAGCAGCTATATACCGGGACAGGGGCCCTTCCGCTCCTACAATGAGCAGTTCTTC.

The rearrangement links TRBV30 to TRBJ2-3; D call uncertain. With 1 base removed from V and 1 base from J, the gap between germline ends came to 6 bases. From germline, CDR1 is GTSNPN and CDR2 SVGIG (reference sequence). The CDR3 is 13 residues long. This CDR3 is CAWSGVGTDTQYF. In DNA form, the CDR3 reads TGTGCCTGGAGTGGCGTTGGCACAGATACGCAGTATTTT.

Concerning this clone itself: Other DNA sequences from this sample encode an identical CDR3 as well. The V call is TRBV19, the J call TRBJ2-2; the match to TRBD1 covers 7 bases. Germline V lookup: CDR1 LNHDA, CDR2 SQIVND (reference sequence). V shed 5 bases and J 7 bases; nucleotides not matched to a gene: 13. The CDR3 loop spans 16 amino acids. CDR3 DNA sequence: TGTGCCAGTAGTCCGCATAGGGACAGAGCAGTCGGGGAGCTGTTTTTT. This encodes CASSPHRDRAVGELFF.

The CDR3: CASSVTGTHYNEQFF. DNA for the CDR3: TGCGCCAGCAGCGTTACCGGGACACACTACAATGAGCAGTTCTTC. The rearrangement joins TRBV5-1 to TRBJ2-1, with a tentative D call TRBD1 (6 bases). Germline CDR1 SGHRS, CDR2 YFSETQ. V lost 4 bases and J 3 bases, leaving 14 bases between the germline ends. The CDR3 has 15 residues.

DNA of the CDR3: TGTGCCAGCAGCCCACGCTCCTTATTGGGCAACTATGGCTACACCTTC. Its protein is CASSPRSLLGNYGYTF. The genes are TRBV9 and TRBJ1-2; D unclear. Trimming stripped 4 bases from V and 2 bases from J, with 18 bases between. The germline V gene encodes CDR1 SGDLS and CDR2 YYNGEE. CDR3 length: 16 residues.

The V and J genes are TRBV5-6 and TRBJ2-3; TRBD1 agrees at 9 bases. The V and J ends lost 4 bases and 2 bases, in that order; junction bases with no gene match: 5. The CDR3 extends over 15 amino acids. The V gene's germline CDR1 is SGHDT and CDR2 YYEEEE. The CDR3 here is CASSPQGANTDTQYF. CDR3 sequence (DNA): TGTGCCAGCAGCCCACAGGGGGCAAACACAGATACGCAGTATTTT. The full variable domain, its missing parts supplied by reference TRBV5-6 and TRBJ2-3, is DAGVTQSPTHLIKTRGQQVTLRCSPKSGHDTVSWYQQALGQGPQFIFQYYEEEERQRGNFPDRFSGHQFPNYSSELNVNALLLGDSALYLCASSPQGANTDTQYFGPGTRLTVL.

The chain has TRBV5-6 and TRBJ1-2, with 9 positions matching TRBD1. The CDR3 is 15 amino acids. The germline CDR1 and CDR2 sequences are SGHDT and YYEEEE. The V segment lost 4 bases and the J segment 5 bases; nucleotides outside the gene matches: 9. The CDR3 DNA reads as TGTGCCAGCAGCGACTACAGGGGGCAGAGGTATGGCTACACCTTC. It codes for CASSDYRGQRYGYTF.

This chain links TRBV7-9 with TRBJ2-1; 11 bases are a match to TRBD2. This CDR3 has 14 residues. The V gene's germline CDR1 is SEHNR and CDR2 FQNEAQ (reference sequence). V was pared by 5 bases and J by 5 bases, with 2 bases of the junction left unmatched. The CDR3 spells CASSRSGGDNEQFF. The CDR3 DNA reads TGTGCCAGCAGCCGTAGCGGGGGGGACAATGAGCAGTTCTTC.

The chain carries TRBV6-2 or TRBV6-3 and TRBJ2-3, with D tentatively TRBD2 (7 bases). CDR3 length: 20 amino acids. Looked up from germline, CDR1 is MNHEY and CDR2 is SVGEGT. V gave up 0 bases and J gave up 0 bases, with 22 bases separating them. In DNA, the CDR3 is TGTGCCAGCAGTTACTCGGGGGGGCCGGGAGGATTATTGAGCACAGATACGCAGTATTTT. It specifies CASSYSGGPGGLLSTDTQYF.

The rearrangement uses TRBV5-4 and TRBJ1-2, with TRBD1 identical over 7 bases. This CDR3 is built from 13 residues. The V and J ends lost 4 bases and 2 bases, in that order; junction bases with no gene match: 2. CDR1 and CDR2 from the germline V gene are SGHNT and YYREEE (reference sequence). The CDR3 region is CASSKTGNYGYTF. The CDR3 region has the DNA TGTGCCAGCAGCAAGACAGGGAACTATGGCTACACCTTC.

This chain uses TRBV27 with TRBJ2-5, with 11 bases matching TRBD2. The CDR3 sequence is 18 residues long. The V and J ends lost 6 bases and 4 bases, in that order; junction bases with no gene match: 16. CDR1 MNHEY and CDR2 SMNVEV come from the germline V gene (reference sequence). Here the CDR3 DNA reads TGTGCCAGCAGCGGGATGGGTAGCGGGAGGGCGGTAATAGAGACCCAGTACTTC. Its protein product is CASSGMGSGRAVIETQYF.

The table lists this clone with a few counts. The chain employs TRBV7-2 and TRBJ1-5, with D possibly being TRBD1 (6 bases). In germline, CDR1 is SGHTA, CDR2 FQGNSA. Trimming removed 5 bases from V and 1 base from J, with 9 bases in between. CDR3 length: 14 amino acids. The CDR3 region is CASSNTGSNQPQHF. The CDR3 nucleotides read TGTGCCAGCAGCAACACAGGGAGCAATCAGCCCCAGCATTTT.

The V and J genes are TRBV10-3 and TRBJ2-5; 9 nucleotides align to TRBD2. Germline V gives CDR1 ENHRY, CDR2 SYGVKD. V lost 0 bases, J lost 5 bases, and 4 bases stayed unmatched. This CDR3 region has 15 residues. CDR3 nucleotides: TGTGCCATCAGTGAGTCTAGCGGGAGAGGTGAGACCCAGTACTTC. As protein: CAISESSGRGETQYF.

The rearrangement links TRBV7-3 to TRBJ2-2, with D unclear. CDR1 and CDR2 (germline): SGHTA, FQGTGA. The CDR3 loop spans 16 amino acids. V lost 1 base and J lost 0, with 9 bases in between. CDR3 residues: CASSLRAYTNTGELFF. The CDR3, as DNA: TGTGCCAGCAGCTTAAGGGCTTACACGAACACCGGGGAGCTGTTTTTT. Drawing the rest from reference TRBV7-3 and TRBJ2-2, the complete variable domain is GAGVSQTPSNKVTEKGKYVELRCDPISGHTALYWYRQSLGQGPEFLIYFQGTGAADDSGLPNDRFFAVRPEGSVSTLKIQRTERGDSAVYLCASSLRAYTNTGELFFGEGSRLTVL.

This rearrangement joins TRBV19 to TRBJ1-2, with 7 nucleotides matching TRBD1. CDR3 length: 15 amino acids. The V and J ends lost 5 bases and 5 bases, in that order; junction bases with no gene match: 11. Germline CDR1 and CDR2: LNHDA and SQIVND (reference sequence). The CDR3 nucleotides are TGTGCCAGTAGTCCTCGGGACAGTCAGGGGTATGGCTACACCTTC. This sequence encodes CASSPRDSQGYGYTF.

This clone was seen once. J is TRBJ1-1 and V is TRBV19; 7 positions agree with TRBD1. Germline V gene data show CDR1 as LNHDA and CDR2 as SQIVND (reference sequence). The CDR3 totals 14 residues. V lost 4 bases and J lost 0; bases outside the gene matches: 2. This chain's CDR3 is CASSTQGVNTEAFF. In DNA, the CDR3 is TGTGCCAGTAGTACCCAGGGGGTGAACACTGAAGCTTTCTTT.

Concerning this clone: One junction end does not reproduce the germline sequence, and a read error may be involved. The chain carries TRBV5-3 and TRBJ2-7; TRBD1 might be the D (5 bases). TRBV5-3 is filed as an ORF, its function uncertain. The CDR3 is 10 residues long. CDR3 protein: CARSLWGTSF. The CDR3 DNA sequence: TGTGCCAGAAGCTTGTGGGGCACCAGCTTC.

The CDR3 here is CASSLGGGAYQPQHF. As DNA, the CDR3 is TGTGCCAGCAGCTTGGGGGGCGGAGCCTATCAGCCCCAGCATTTT. V usage is TRBV5-6 and J usage is TRBJ1-5; D might be TRBD1 (5 bases). With 0 bases removed from V and 5 bases from J, the gap between germline ends came to 12 bases. CDR1 SGHDT and CDR2 YYEEEE come from the germline V gene. The CDR3 is 15 amino acids.

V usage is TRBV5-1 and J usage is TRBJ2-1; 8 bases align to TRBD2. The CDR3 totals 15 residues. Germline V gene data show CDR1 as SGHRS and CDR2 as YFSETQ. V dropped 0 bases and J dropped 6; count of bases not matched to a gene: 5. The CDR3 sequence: CASSLELAVRNEQFF. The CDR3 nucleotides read TGCGCCAGCAGCTTGGAACTAGCGGTGCGCAATGAGCAGTTCTTC.

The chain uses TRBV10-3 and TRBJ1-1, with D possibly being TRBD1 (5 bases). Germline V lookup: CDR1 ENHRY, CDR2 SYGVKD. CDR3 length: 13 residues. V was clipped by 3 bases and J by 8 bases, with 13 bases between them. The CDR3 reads CAISDNRMREAFF. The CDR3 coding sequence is TGTGCCATCAGTGACAACAGGATGAGAGAAGCTTTCTTT.

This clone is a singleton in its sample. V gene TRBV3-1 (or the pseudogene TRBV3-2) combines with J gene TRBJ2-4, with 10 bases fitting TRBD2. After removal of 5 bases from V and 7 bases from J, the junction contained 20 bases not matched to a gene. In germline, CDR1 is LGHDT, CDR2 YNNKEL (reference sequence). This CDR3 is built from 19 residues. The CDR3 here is CASSSLAGAPGAARNIQYF. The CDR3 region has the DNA TGTGCCAGCAGCAGTCTAGCGGGGGCGCCTGGGGCAGCCCGGAACATTCAGTACTTC.

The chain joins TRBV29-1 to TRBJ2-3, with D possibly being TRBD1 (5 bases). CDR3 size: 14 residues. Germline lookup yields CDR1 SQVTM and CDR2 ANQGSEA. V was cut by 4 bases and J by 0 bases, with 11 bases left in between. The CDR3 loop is CSVAGSGSTDTQYF. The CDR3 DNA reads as TGCAGCGTTGCAGGGTCAGGTAGCACAGATACGCAGTATTTT.

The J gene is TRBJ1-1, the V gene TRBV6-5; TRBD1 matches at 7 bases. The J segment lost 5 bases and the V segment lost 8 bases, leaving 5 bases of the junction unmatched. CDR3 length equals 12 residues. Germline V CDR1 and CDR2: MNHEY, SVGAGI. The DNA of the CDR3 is TGTGCCAGCGCACAGGGGAGGACTGAAGCTTTCTTT. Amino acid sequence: CASAQGRTEAFF.